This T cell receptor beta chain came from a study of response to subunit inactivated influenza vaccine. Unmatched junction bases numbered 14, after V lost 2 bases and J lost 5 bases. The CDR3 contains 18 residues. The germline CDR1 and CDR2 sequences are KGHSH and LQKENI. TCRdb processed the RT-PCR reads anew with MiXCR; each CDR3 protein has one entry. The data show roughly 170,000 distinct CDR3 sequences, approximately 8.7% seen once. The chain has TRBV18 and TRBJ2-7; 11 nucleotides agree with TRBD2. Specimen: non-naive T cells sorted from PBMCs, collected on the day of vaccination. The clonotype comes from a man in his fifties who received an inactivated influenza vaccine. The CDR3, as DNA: TGTGCCAGCTCACCAATACCTCCTCTAGCGGGAGGCGCGGACGAGCAGTACTTC. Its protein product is CASSPIPPLAGGADEQYF. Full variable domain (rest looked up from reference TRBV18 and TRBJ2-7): NAGVMQNPRHLVRRRGQEARLRCSPMKGHSHVYWYRQLPEEGLKFMVYLQKENIIDESGMPKERFSAEFPKEGPSILRIQQVVRGDSAAYFCASSPIPPLAGGADEQYFGPGTRLTVT.